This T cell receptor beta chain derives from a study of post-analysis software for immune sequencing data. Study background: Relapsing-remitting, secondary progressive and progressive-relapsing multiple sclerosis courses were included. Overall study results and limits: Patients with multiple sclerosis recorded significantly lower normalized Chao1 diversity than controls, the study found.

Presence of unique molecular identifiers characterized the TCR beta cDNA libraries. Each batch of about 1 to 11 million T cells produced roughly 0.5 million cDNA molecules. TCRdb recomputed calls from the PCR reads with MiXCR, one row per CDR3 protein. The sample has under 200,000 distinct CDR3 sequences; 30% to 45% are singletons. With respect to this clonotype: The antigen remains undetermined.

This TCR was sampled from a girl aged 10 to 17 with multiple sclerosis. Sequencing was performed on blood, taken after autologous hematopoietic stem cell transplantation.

CDR3 in DNA: TGCGCCAGCAGCTTGACCGGGACAGTCTACGAGCAGTACTTC. It is translated as CASSLTGTVYEQYF. The chain joins TRBV5-1 to TRBJ2-7; TRBD1 matches 7 bases. The CDR3 contains 14 residues. With V trimmed by 1 base and J by 3 bases, 4 bases remained unmatched. Germline lookup yields CDR1 SGHRS and CDR2 YFSETQ.